Listed below are T cell receptor beta chains from one sample, sequenced in a study of T cell responses to AZD1222 COVID-19 vaccine. Profiled with immunoSEQ multiplex PCR; TCRdb holds only in-frame clones, not every one. The profile shows about 92,000 clones, 88% of them singletons. The material sequenced was peripheral blood, taken on day 0 of AZD1222 vaccination. The receptors were sampled from an adult in good health. Both conserved end residues are part of each CDR3. A D gene is named only where the DNA matches it firmly. Where a row states a size, it is once, few, many or the class of an expanded clone; other rows omit it.

size: -
J: TRBJ2-3
V: TRBV27
D: TRBD1
CDR3: CASNLARGTTDTQYF
DNA: TGTGCCAGCAATTTGGCCAGGGGGACGACAGATACGCAGTATTTT

size: -
J: TRBJ1-1
V: TRBV7-2
D: TRBD1
CDR3: CASSFSGGGRTEAFF
DNA: TGTGCCAGCAGCTTTTCAGGGGGCGGAAGGACTGAAGCTTTCTTT

size: -
J: TRBJ2-1
V: TRBV27
D: TRBD2
CDR3: CASSNSGGSSYNEQFF
DNA: TGTGCCAGCAGTAACAGCGGGGGGAGCTCCTACAATGAGCAGTTCTTC

size: -
J: TRBJ1-5
V: TRBV7-8
D: -
CDR3: CASSLVPGGINQPQHF
DNA: TGTGCCAGCAGCTTAGTACCTGGGGGGATCAATCAGCCCCAGCATTTT

size: -
J: TRBJ2-5
V: TRBV18
D: -
CDR3: CASSGAGGTQYF
DNA: TGTGCCAGCTCAGGAGCCGGCGGGACCCAGTACTTC

size: -
J: TRBJ2-1
V: TRBV5-1
D: -
CDR3: CASSWGDSQYSYNEQFF
DNA: TGCGCCAGCAGCTGGGGGGACTCCCAATACTCCTACAATGAGCAGTTCTTC

size: -
J: TRBJ1-3
V: TRBV7-3
D: TRBD1
CDR3: CASSYTGGSGNTIYF
DNA: TGTGCCAGCAGCTACACAGGGGGCTCTGGAAACACCATATATTTT

size: -
J: TRBJ1-1
V: TRBV11-2
D: -
CDR3: CASSSLPVNTEAFF
DNA: TGTGCCAGCAGCTCCCTTCCCGTGAACACTGAAGCTTTCTTT

size: -
J: TRBJ2-5
V: TRBV4-1
D: -
CDR3: CASSQVGQGRKTQYF
DNA: TGCGCCAGCAGCCAAGTAGGCCAGGGGAGAAAGACCCAGTACTTC

size: -
J: TRBJ2-2
V: TRBV16
D: TRBD1
CDR3: CASSQSLFRDRGSGELFF
DNA: TGTGCCAGCAGCCAATCATTATTCCGGGACAGGGGGTCCGGGGAGCTGTTTTTT

size: -
J: TRBJ1-2
V: TRBV27
D: -
CDR3: CASSTLPASGNYGYTF
DNA: TGTGCCAGCAGTACCCTTCCCGCCTCAGGGAACTATGGCTACACCTTC

size: -
J: TRBJ2-2
V: TRBV28
D: TRBD2
CDR3: CASSLRPSGRAVLTGELFF
DNA: TGTGCCAGCAGTTTACGGCCTAGCGGGAGGGCCGTTCTGACCGGGGAGCTGTTTTTT

size: -
J: TRBJ1-2
V: TRBV3-1/TRBV3-2
D: TRBD1
CDR3: CASSQSGQVHYGYTF
DNA: TGTGCCAGCAGCCAATCTGGACAGGTACACTATGGCTACACCTTC

size: -
J: TRBJ2-7
V: TRBV11-2
D: -
CDR3: CASSLTAGTYEQYF
DNA: TGTGCCAGCAGCTTAACAGCTGGGACCTACGAGCAGTACTTC

size: -
J: TRBJ1-3
V: TRBV7-8
D: -
CDR3: CASSASTSGNTIYF
DNA: TGTGCCAGCAGTGCCTCTACCTCTGGAAACACCATATATTTT

size: -
J: TRBJ1-1
V: TRBV10-2
D: -
CDR3: CASSETGPGTLNTEAFF
DNA: TGCGCCAGCAGTGAAACAGGCCCGGGGACTCTGAACACTGAAGCTTTCTTT

size: -
J: TRBJ2-1
V: TRBV5-1
D: TRBD2
CDR3: CASSLGLAANEQFF
DNA: TGCGCCAGCAGCTTGGGACTAGCGGCCAATGAGCAGTTCTTC

size: -
J: TRBJ1-1
V: TRBV2
D: -
CDR3: CASSVGRMNTEAFF
DNA: TGTGCCAGCAGTGTGGGACGGATGAACACTGAAGCTTTCTTT

size: many
J: TRBJ2-3
V: TRBV6-5
D: TRBD1
CDR3: CASSYSTGSTDTQYF
DNA: TGTGCCAGCAGTTACTCGACAGGGAGCACAGATACGCAGTATTTT

size: once
J: TRBJ2-7
V: TRBV28
D: TRBD2
CDR3: CASSFDVGGSPYEQYF
DNA: TGTGCCAGCAGTTTTGATGTCGGCGGGAGCCCCTACGAGCAGTACTTC

size: -
J: TRBJ2-3
V: TRBV15
D: TRBD1
CDR3: CATSRSGTATITDTQYF
DNA: TGTGCCACCAGCAGATCAGGGACAGCGACTATCACAGATACGCAGTATTTT

size: -
J: TRBJ2-5
V: TRBV4-1
D: -
CDR3: CASSQVARVTQYF
DNA: TGCGCCAGCAGCCAAGTCGCTCGGGTGACCCAGTACTTC

size: -
J: TRBJ2-7
V: TRBV7-9
D: -
CDR3: CASSRDASYEQYF
DNA: TGTGCCAGCAGCCGGGACGCATCCTACGAGCAGTACTTC

size: -
J: TRBJ2-7
V: TRBV4-1
D: -
CDR3: CASSQTSRAVYEQYF
DNA: TGCGCCAGCAGCCAAACTAGCAGAGCTGTGTACGAGCAGTACTTC

size: -
J: TRBJ2-1
V: TRBV6-1
D: TRBD2
CDR3: CASSGRASGRAYNEQFF
DNA: TGTGCCAGCAGTGGGCGCGCAAGCGGGAGGGCCTACAATGAGCAGTTCTTC

size: -
J: TRBJ1-1
V: TRBV7-8
D: -
CDR3: CASSLFVNTEAFF
DNA: TGTGCCAGCAGCTTATTTGTGAACACTGAAGCTTTCTTT

size: -
J: TRBJ2-7
V: TRBV11-2
D: TRBD1
CDR3: CASSLGTGAYEQYF
DNA: TGTGCCAGCAGCTTAGGGACAGGGGCCTACGAGCAGTACTTC

size: -
J: TRBJ1-1
V: TRBV28
D: TRBD1
CDR3: CASRLQGRDTEAFF
DNA: TGTGCCAGCAGGCTACAGGGGCGGGACACTGAAGCTTTCTTT